Listed below are T cell receptor beta chains from one sample, sequenced in a study of a mutant IDH1 vaccine in newly diagnosed glioma. These receptors have no identified antigens. Here immunoSEQ multiplex PCR was the method, and the copy in TCRdb shows in-frame clones only, minus some. The repertoire has 25,000 to 35,000 clones, 65% to 85% of them found once; the top ten carry roughly 8.2%. Sequenced here: PBMCs, sampled from a glioma patient whose treatment included an IDH1 peptide vaccine. The receptors here all came from a woman aged 18-29 years with glioma. The CDR3 runs from the conserved cysteine through the conserved F or W. A D gene is named only where the DNA matches it firmly. Size is omitted from some rows. Given values are once, few, many or a class for expanded clones.

v_call,d_call,clone_size,j_call,cdr3_nt,cdr3_aa
TRBV18,NA,NA,TRBJ1-3,TGTGCCAGCTCACCAACACCCTTCGGAAACACCATATATTTT,CASSPTPFGNTIYF
TRBV29-1,NA,NA,TRBJ2-7,TGCAGCGCCCAGGGGCGGGGGACCTCTTACGAGCAGTACTTC,CSAQGRGTSYEQYF
TRBV5-4,NA,medium-sized,TRBJ2-7,TGTGCCAGCAGCGTACTTAACTACGAGCAGTACTTC,CASSVLNYEQYF
TRBV6-5,TRBD2,NA,TRBJ2-1,TGTGCCAGCAGACTAGCGGGAGGCCTTTTCAATGAGCAGTTCTTC,CASRLAGGLFNEQFF
TRBV7-2,NA,few,TRBJ2-7,TGTGCCAGCAGCCTAGGGATGGGAGACTACGAGCAGTACTTC,CASSLGMGDYEQYF
TRBV7-6,NA,NA,TRBJ2-4,TGTGCCAGCAGCTTAGGAACCCTCAAAAACATTCAGTACTTC,CASSLGTLKNIQYF
TRBV2,NA,NA,TRBJ2-1,TGTGCCAGCAGACCACTAGTAAATGAGCAGTTCTTC,CASRPLVNEQFF
TRBV29-1,NA,NA,TRBJ1-1,TGCAGCGTTGGGTGGGGGCCGGGGGGTGAAGCTTTCTTT,CSVGWGPGGEAFF
TRBV4-2,NA,NA,TRBJ2-3,TGTGCCAGCAGCCAGGGGACACTCGGAGATACGCAGTATTTT,CASSQGTLGDTQYF
TRBV30,NA,NA,TRBJ1-2,TGTGCCTGGGATCGGAGGTCGACCCGGACGAACTATGGCTACACCTTC,CAWDRRSTRTNYGYTF
TRBV7-8,NA,few,TRBJ1-1,TGTGCCAGCAGCTGGGGTTGGACTGAAGCTTTCTTT,CASSWGWTEAFF
TRBV5-4,NA,NA,TRBJ1-5,TGTGCCAGCAGCGTTGGTAGCAATCAGCCCCAGCATTTT,CASSVGSNQPQHF
TRBV7-9,TRBD2,NA,TRBJ2-2,TGTGCCAGCAGTCTCAGACTAGCGGGGGTGACGAACACCGGGGAGCTGTTTTTT,CASSLRLAGVTNTGELFF
TRBV5-1,NA,few,TRBJ1-1,TGCGCCAGCAGCAATTCGGGTGGGAACACTGAAGCTTTCTTT,CASSNSGGNTEAFF
TRBV4-2,NA,few,TRBJ1-1,TGTGCCAGCAGCCAAGATCGGGATGGACCCGAAGCTTTCTTT,CASSQDRDGPEAFF
TRBV27,TRBD1,NA,TRBJ1-2,TGTGCCAGCAAACCCGGAGGAGGGGGCTTGTATGGCTACACCTTC,CASKPGGGGLYGYTF
TRBV27,NA,NA,TRBJ1-5,TGTGCCAGCAGTTCGCTCGCATCGGGGCAGCCCCAGCATTTT,CASSSLASGQPQHF
TRBV11-2,TRBD2,NA,TRBJ2-5,TGTGCCAGCAGCTTAGCGGGACTAGCGCCCCAAGAGACCCAGTACTTC,CASSLAGLAPQETQYF
TRBV6-6,NA,NA,TRBJ1-2,TGTGCCAGCAGTCTCGACAGAGATAGAGCTAACTATGGCTACACCTTC,CASSLDRDRANYGYTF
TRBV19,TRBD2,NA,TRBJ2-1,TGTGCCATCGGGACTAGCGGGAGCTGGAGCTCCTACAATGAGCAGTTCTTC,CAIGTSGSWSSYNEQFF
TRBV7-7,TRBD2,once,TRBJ2-7,TGTGCTAGCAGCTTAGACACTAGCGGGAGGCTCTACGAGCAGTACTTC,CASSLDTSGRLYEQYF
TRBV6-1,NA,NA,TRBJ2-7,TGTGCCAGCAGTGAATTACCGGGACCGAGCTCCTACGAGCAGTACTTC,CASSELPGPSSYEQYF
TRBV9,TRBD1,NA,TRBJ1-2,TGTGCCAGCAGCGGGTCAGGGGGCTCTAACTATGGCTACACCTTC,CASSGSGGSNYGYTF
TRBV7-9,NA,NA,TRBJ1-6,TGTGCCAGCAGCTTAGGACAGCTAGGAACGTCACCCCTCCACTTT,CASSLGQLGTSPLHF
TRBV5-4,NA,once,TRBJ1-2,TGTGCCAGCAGCGGGGGACATGTGGACTATGGCTACACCTTC,CASSGGHVDYGYTF
TRBV7-6,TRBD2,NA,TRBJ2-2,TGTGCCAGCAGCTCAGACGGGACTAGCAGGGTCGGGGAGCTGTTTTTT,CASSSDGTSRVGELFF
TRBV23-1,NA,once,TRBJ1-1,TGCGCCAGCAGTCAATCAAGGGCAGTGAACACTGAAGCTTTCTTT,CASSQSRAVNTEAFF
TRBV5-6,NA,once,TRBJ2-4,TGTGCCAGCAGCCCACGACTAGCCAAAAACATTCAGTACTTC,CASSPRLAKNIQYF
TRBV9,NA,NA,TRBJ2-7,TGTGCCAGCAGCGCATCGGGGTTCCCCCTCGAGCAGTACTTC,CASSASGFPLEQYF
TRBV5-6,NA,NA,TRBJ2-7,TGTGCCAGCAGCAACTACAGGGCCCAGGGATACGAGCAGTACTTC,CASSNYRAQGYEQYF
TRBV5-5,NA,NA,TRBJ1-5,TGTGCCAGCGCGGGGGGAAAGAATCAGCCCCAGCATTTT,CASAGGKNQPQHF
TRBV4-1,NA,once,TRBJ2-5,TGCGCCAGCAGCCAAGGAATCCAGGGTAGTCGAGAGACCCAGTACTTC,CASSQGIQGSRETQYF
TRBV12-5,TRBD2,NA,TRBJ2-1,TGTGCTAGTGGTTCAAAGCGGGGGGCAATCTCCTACAATGAGCAGTTCTTC,CASGSKRGAISYNEQFF
TRBV19,TRBD1,few,TRBJ1-2,TGTGCCAGTAGCCCCGGGACAGGGTACTACTATGGCTACACCTTC,CASSPGTGYYYGYTF
TRBV5-1,NA,NA,TRBJ2-3,TGCGCCAGCAGCGAGACTTTCTTGAGCACAGATACGCAGTATTTT,CASSETFLSTDTQYF
TRBV25-1,TRBD2,NA,TRBJ2-7,TGTGCCAGCAGTGAGACTAGCGGGAGTCGTGGCGAGCAGTACTTC,CASSETSGSRGEQYF
TRBV7-7,TRBD2,medium-sized,TRBJ2-5,TGTGCTAGCAGCCCCAGCGGGAAAGAAGAGACCCAGTACTTC,CASSPSGKEETQYF
TRBV11-3,NA,NA,TRBJ2-1,TGTGCCAGCAGCTTAGATCCCGCCGGGGGGCCCGGAGGTGAGCAGTTCTTC,CASSLDPAGGPGGEQFF
TRBV6-6,NA,NA,TRBJ1-4,TGTGCCAGCAGTCCCGGGACGGAGAATGAAAAACTGTTTTTT,CASSPGTENEKLFF
TRBV5-1,NA,NA,TRBJ2-1,TGCGCCAGCAGCCTGGGGGCTGGGAACAATGAGCAGTTCTTC,CASSLGAGNNEQFF
TRBV30,NA,once,TRBJ1-1,TGTGCCTGGAGTGAAGCGATGAACACTGAAGCTTTCTTT,CAWSEAMNTEAFF
TRBV6-1,NA,few,TRBJ2-1,TGTGCCAGCAGTGACCCGGGTCCCCCAAGGAATGAGCAGTTCTTC,CASSDPGPPRNEQFF
TRBV29-1,NA,once,TRBJ2-7,TGCAGCGTGACTCACCCCCTGAGGTACGAGCAGTACTTC,CSVTHPLRYEQYF
TRBV4-3,NA,NA,TRBJ1-2,TGCGCCAGCAGCCAAGACCATGGGCTGGAACGCCTGAACTATGGCTACACCTTC,CASSQDHGLERLNYGYTF
TRBV29-1,NA,NA,TRBJ2-3,TGCAGCGTTGATTGGGCAAACACAGATACGCAGTATTTT,CSVDWANTDTQYF